This TCR beta chain was identified in a study of T-cell reconstitution after alpha-beta-depleted transplantation in children. The J segment lost 8 bases and the V segment lost 0 bases, leaving 6 bases of the junction unmatched. The CDR3 loop spans 16 amino acids. Looked up from germline, CDR1 is SGDLS and CDR2 is YYNGEE. The library targeted TCRbeta and was prepared with unique molecular identifiers. Via MiXCR, TCRdb re-called the PCR reads, giving one row per CDR3 protein. Counted here are hundreds of thousands of distinct CDR3 sequences, about a sixth occurring once; the ten biggest clones make up 3.3%.

The TCR originated in a human donor who donated a stem cell graft to a child with acute lymphoblastic leukemia. The sample was PBMCs from the stem cell graft donor, taken from the stem cell graft. The V and J genes are TRBV9 and TRBJ1-6, with TRBD1 identical over 9 bases. The CDR3 nucleotides read TGTGCCAGCAGCGTAGTCGGGACAGGGAGGCATTCACCCCTCCACTTT. The encoded protein is CASSVVGTGRHSPLHF.